This T cell receptor beta chain was captured in a study of blood T cells in healthy people across ages. For the second PCR, which ran for about 6 to 12 cycles, a sample-barcoded 5' primer and a J-beta primer mix were used. TCRdb called the 5' RACE reads again in MiXCR, with one record for every CDR3 protein. Here the sample spans 700,000 to 950,000 distinct CDR3 sequences, about 42% being singletons. This clonotype was seen only a few times. Trimming shortened V by 4 bases and J by 3 bases, and 20 bases separated the two germline ends. There are 17 residues in the CDR3. Sequences were obtained from blood. The TCR was taken from a woman aged 60-75 years in good health. The rearrangement joins TRBV12-3 or TRBV12-4 to TRBJ2-3, with a possible D match to TRBD1 (6 bases). CDR3 sequence (DNA): TGTGCCAGCAGTTCCCTCCGCGCAGGGGACCTGACAGATACGCAGTATTTT. Translation gives CASSSLRAGDLTDTQYF.